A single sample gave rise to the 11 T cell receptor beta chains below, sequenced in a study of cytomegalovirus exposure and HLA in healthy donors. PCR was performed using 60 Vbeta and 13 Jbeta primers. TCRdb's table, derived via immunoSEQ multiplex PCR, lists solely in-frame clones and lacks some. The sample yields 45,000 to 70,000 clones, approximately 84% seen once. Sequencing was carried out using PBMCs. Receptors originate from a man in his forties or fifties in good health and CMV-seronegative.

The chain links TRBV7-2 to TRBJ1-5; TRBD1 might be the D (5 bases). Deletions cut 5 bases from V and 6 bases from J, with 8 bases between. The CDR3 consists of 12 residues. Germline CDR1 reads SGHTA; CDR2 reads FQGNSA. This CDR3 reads CASSPRGQPQHF. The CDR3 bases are TGTGCCAGCAGCCCAAGGGGTCAGCCCCAGCATTTT.

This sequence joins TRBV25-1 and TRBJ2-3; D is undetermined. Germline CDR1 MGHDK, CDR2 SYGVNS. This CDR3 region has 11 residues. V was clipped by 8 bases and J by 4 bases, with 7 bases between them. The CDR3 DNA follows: TGTGCCAGCCATAGTTCAGATACGCAGTATTTT. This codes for CASHSSDTQYF. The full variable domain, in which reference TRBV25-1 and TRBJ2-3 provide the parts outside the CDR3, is EADIYQTPRYLVIGTGKKITLECSQTMGHDKMYWYQQDPGMELHLIHYSYGVNSTEKGDLSSESTVSRIRTEHFPLTLESARPSHTSQYLCASHSSDTQYFGPGTRLTVL.

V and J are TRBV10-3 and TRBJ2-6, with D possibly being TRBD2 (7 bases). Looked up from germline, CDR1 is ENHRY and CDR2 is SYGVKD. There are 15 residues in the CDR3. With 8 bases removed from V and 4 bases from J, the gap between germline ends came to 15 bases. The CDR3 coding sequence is TGTGCCATCTCTGATGGGGGGGCCGGGGCCAACGTCCTGACTTTC. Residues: CAISDGGAGANVLTF.

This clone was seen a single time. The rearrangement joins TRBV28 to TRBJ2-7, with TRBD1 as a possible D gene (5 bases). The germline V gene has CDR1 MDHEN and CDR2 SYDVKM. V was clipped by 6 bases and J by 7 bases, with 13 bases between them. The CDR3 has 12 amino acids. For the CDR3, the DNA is TGTGCCAGCAGGATCTCAGGGTCAGAGCAGTACTTC. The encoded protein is CASRISGSEQYF.

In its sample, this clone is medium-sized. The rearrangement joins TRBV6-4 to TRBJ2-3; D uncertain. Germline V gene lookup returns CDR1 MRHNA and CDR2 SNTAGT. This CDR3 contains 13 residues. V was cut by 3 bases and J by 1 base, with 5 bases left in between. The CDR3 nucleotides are TGTGCCAGCAGTGAGCAGGGCACAGATACGCAGTATTTT. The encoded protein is CASSEQGTDTQYF.

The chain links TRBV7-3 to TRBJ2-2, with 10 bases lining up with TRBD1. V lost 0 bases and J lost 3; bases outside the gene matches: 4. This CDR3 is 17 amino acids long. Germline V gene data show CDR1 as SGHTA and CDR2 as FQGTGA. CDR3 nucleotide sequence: TGTGCCAGCAGCTTAACTGTGGGGACAGGGGACACCGGGGAGCTGTTTTTT. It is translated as CASSLTVGTGDTGELFF.

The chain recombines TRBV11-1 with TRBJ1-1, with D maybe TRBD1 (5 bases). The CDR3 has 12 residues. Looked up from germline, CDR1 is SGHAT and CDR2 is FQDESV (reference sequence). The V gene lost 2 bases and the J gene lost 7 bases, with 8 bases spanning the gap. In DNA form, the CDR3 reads TGTGCCAGCAGCTTACGGGGGATTGAAGCTTTCTTT. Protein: CASSLRGIEAFF.

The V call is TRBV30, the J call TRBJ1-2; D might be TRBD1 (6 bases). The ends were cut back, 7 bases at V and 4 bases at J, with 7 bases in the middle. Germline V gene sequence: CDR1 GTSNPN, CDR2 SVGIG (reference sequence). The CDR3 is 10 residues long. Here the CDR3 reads CALQGYGYTF. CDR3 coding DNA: TGTGCCTTACAGGGCTATGGCTACACCTTC.

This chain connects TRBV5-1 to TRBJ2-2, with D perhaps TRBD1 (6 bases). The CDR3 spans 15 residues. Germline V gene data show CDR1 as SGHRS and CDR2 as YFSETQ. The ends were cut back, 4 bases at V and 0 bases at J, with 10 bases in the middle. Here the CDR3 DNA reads TGCGCCAGCAGCCAGACAGGACCGAACACCGGGGAGCTGTTTTTT. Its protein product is CASSQTGPNTGELFF.

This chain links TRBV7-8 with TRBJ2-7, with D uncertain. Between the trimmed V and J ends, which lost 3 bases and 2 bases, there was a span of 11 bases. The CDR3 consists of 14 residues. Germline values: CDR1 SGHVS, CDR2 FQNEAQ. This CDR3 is CASSFGPLPYEQYF. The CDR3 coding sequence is TGTGCCAGCAGCTTTGGCCCTCTTCCCTACGAGCAGTACTTC.

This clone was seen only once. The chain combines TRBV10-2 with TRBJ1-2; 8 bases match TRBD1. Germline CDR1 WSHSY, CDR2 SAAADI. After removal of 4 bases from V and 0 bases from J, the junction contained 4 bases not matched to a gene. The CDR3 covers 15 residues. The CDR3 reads CASSGRGQANYGYTF. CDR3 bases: TGCGCCAGCAGTGGACGGGGACAGGCTAACTATGGCTACACCTTC.